These 20 T cell receptor beta chains originate from one sample sequenced in a study of CD8 T cells in ankylosing spondylitis. Study observations and caveats: A motif in TCR beta, a set of under 10 highly homologous variants, appeared characteristic of ankylosing spondylitis blood.

Their target antigens are unknown. TCRdb ran MiXCR on the 5' RACE reads and lists one entry per CDR3 protein. This sample carries about 450,000 distinct CDR3 sequences, roughly 25% of them seen once, and the ten largest clones take roughly 0.8%. Material for sequencing was blood, either unsorted or a sorted T cell fraction (not recorded which). These receptors all stem from a male donor with ankylosing spondylitis.

In its sample, this clonotype was seen a few times. The chain joins TRBV29-1 to TRBJ1-1; D is unresolved. Germline CDR1 reads SQVTM; CDR2 reads ANQGSEA. The CDR3 loop spans 13 amino acids. V was cut by 3 bases and J by 5 bases, with 13 bases left in between. DNA of the CDR3: TGCAGCGTTGATAATCCCCGTCGTACTGAAGCTTTCTTT. It is translated as CSVDNPRRTEAFF.

This clonotype was observed a few times. The genes are TRBV6-5 and TRBJ2-2; the D is unclear. V dropped 2 bases and J dropped 3 bases, with 7 bases sitting between them. The CDR3 length is 14 residues. CDR1 and CDR2 from the germline V gene are MNHEY and SVGAGI. As DNA, the CDR3 is TGTGCCAGCAGTTACGAAGGTGACACCGGGGAGCTGTTTTTT. Its protein is CASSYEGDTGELFF.

A few counts support this clonotype. The J gene is TRBJ2-1, the V gene TRBV20-1; D unclear. Per germline, CDR1 DFQATT and CDR2 SNEGSKA (reference sequence). With 3 bases removed from V and 5 bases from J, the gap between germline ends came to 11 bases. This CDR3 has 13 residues. CDR3: CSASRASHNEQFF. The CDR3 DNA sequence: TGCAGTGCTAGTCGGGCGTCGCACAATGAGCAGTTCTTC.

There are a few counts of this clonotype. The chain employs TRBV20-1 and TRBJ2-7, with D unclear. CDR3 length: 11 residues. Germline assignment: CDR1 DFQATT and CDR2 SNEGSKA (reference sequence). The ends were cut back, 5 bases at V and 2 bases at J, with 7 bases in the middle. This CDR3 reads CSASDPYEQYF. The DNA of the CDR3 is TGCAGTGCTTCAGATCCCTACGAGCAGTACTTC.

This chain connects TRBV12-3 or TRBV12-4 to TRBJ2-7; D is perhaps TRBD2 (6 bases). CDR3 length: 14 residues. V was clipped by 3 bases and J by 2 bases, with 11 bases between them. This CDR3 reads CASSLPPGAYEQYV. CDR3 nucleotides: TGTGCCAGCAGTTTGCCCCCGGGGGCCTACGAGCAGTACGTC.

This clonotype has just a few counts. At one end, the junction sequence differs from germline, possibly due to a read error. The gene calls are TRBV12-3 or TRBV12-4 and TRBJ2-3; the D is unclear. This CDR3 comprises 13 residues. CDR3 residues: CASSLELDLPPDF. The DNA of the CDR3 is TGTGCCAGCAGTTTAGAGCTGGACCTCCCCCCCGATTTT.

The chain carries TRBV29-1 and TRBJ2-2; no clear D gene. Germline CDR1 reads SQVTM; CDR2 reads ANQGSEA. V was pared by 7 bases and J by 2 bases, with 14 bases between. CDR3 length: 14 residues. DNA of the CDR3: TGCAGCGCCGGACCCTCCTCCAACACCGGGGAGCTGTTTTTT. Protein product: CSAGPSSNTGELFF.

As to this clonotype: A single base separates this from a much larger clone, so it may be a read error. The genes are TRBV7-2 and TRBJ1-1; no clear D. CDR1 and CDR2 (germline): SGHTA, FQGNSA. V dropped 1 base and J dropped 3 bases, with 3 bases sitting between them. The CDR3 runs to 12 residues. The CDR3 DNA is TGTGCCAGCAGCTTAGTGTACACTGAAGCTTTCTTT. The encoded protein is CASSLVYTEAFF.

The genes are TRBV11-2 and TRBJ2-2; possible D gene TRBD1, 6 bases. The CDR3 is 14 amino acids. Germline assignment: CDR1 SGHAT and CDR2 FQNNGV. The ends were cut back, 0 bases at V and 8 bases at J, with 10 bases in the middle. DNA for the CDR3: TGTGCCAGCAGCTTAGATCGAGACAGGGGGGAGCTGTTTTTT. Amino acids: CASSLDRDRGELFF.

This clonotype has only a few counts. V usage is TRBV5-1 and J usage is TRBJ1-2; 9 bases are a match to TRBD1. This CDR3 spans 16 amino acids. The V gene end was trimmed by 0 bases and the J gene end by 6 bases; junction bases not matched to a gene: 9. Germline V CDR1 and CDR2: SGHRS, YFSETQ. The CDR3 nucleotides are TGCGCCAGCAGCTTGGATCCCGGGACAGGGTATAATGGCTACACCTTC. The encoded protein is CASSLDPGTGYNGYTF.

J is TRBJ1-4 and V is TRBV5-1; D not certain. The CDR3 covers 13 residues. Germline V CDR1 and CDR2: SGHRS, YFSETQ. V shed 3 bases and J shed 5 bases, with 8 bases lying between them. The CDR3 region has the DNA TGCGCCAGCAGCTCCGGATCGAATGAAAAACTGTTTTTT. This sequence encodes CASSSGSNEKLFF.

The chain has TRBV20-1 and TRBJ2-1; 9 nucleotides agree with TRBD2. Germline V gene sequence: CDR1 DFQATT, CDR2 SNEGSKA (reference sequence). There are 14 residues in the CDR3. V trimming: 5 bases; J trimming: 7 bases; junction bases outside the gene matches: 9. CDR3 sequence (DNA): TGCAGTGCTCATCCTAGCGGGAAGGATAATGAGCAGTTCTTC. This encodes CSAHPSGKDNEQFF.

V usage is TRBV6-6 and J usage is TRBJ1-1; perhaps TRBD1 as D (6 bases). Germline-derived CDR1 and CDR2 are MNHNY and SVGAGI (reference sequence). The CDR3 runs to 13 residues. V shed 4 bases and J shed 9 bases, with 15 bases lying between them. The CDR3 reads CASSFSTGSQAFF. CDR3 in DNA: TGTGCCAGCAGTTTTTCCACAGGGTCCCAAGCTTTCTTT.

The DNA of the CDR3 is TGTGCCAGCCTCGGGACGGCTTATAATTCACCCCTCCACTTT. Translated, it gives CASLGTAYNSPLHF. This sequence joins TRBV25-1 and TRBJ1-6; the D gene is possibly TRBD1 (5 bases). Looked up from germline, CDR1 is MGHDK and CDR2 is SYGVNS. This CDR3 is 14 amino acids long. Between the trimmed V and J ends, which lost 8 bases and 4 bases, there was a span of 12 bases.

The table lists this clonotype with a few counts. The chain uses TRBV18 and TRBJ1-5; D is uncertain. V was cut by 5 bases and J by 3 bases, with 20 bases left in between. Germline-derived CDR1 and CDR2 are KGHSH and LQKENI. The CDR3 consists of 17 residues. In DNA, the CDR3 is TGTGCCAGCTCAGCCGGAGAGACCGTCTCGTTCAATCAGCCCCAGCATTTT. Protein sequence: CASSAGETVSFNQPQHF.

The rearrangement links TRBV9 to TRBJ2-1, with a tentative D call TRBD2 (7 bases). The CDR3 runs 16 residues. V was cut by 2 bases and J by 0 bases, with 12 bases left in between. The germline CDR1 and CDR2 sequences are SGDLS and YYNGEE. The CDR3 DNA reads as TGTGCCAGCAGCGTGAGGGGGGAGGGCTCCTACAATGAGCAGTTCTTC. Residues: CASSVRGEGSYNEQFF.

Only a few counts were recorded for this clonotype. The CDR3 coding sequence is TGTGCCAGCAGCTTAGGGGCCGGAAACACCATATATTTT. Translated: CASSLGAGNTIYF. The V gene is TRBV11-2, the J gene TRBJ1-3, with D unresolved. Germline V CDR1 and CDR2: SGHAT, FQNNGV. This CDR3 region has 13 residues. Trimming took off 1 base at V and 4 bases at J, with 5 bases between the two ends.

V usage is TRBV20-1 and J usage is TRBJ2-3; D may be TRBD1 or TRBD2 (6 bases each). CDR1 and CDR2 from the germline V gene are DFQATT and SNEGSKA (reference sequence). The CDR3 extends over 14 amino acids. V lost 4 bases and J lost 0, with 11 bases in between. The CDR3 loop is CSAKGGTSTDTQYF. CDR3 nucleotide sequence: TGCAGTGCTAAAGGGGGGACTAGCACAGATACGCAGTATTTT.

The V call is TRBV7-2, the J call TRBJ2-3, with a tentative D call TRBD2 (6 bases). Trimming shortened V by 5 bases and J by 2 bases, and 14 bases separated the two germline ends. Germline CDR1 reads SGHTA; CDR2 reads FQGNSA. This CDR3 spans 15 amino acids. DNA of the CDR3: TGTGCCAGCAGCCCCCGGGACTTACCCACAGATACGCAGTATTTT. Translation gives CASSPRDLPTDTQYF.

This chain uses TRBV7-2 with TRBJ1-4; perhaps TRBD1 as D (6 bases). The CDR3 covers 15 residues. Germline CDR1 and CDR2: SGHTA and FQGNSA. V was clipped by 1 base and J by 4 bases, with 10 bases between them. CDR3 region: CASSLVRGINEKLFF. The CDR3 DNA is TGTGCCAGCAGCTTAGTAAGGGGGATTAATGAAAAACTGTTTTTT.